This T cell receptor beta chain derives from a study of naive and memory T cell subsets. Both TRBC1 and TRBC2 were covered by a beta constant-region primer of two equimolar oligonucleotides. Ligated cDNA was amplified by four rounds of PCR with nested alpha and beta constant-region primers and SP2. TCRdb independently ran MiXCR on the UMI-ligation and nested PCR reads; one entry per CDR3 protein. Here the sample spans more than 95,000 distinct CDR3 sequences, roughly 14% being singletons. Study-wide results and caveats: Especially in CD8 cells, naive repertoires contained a few larger clonotypes, possibly CD45RA-re-expressing memory cells.

This clonotype was observed a handful of times. As yet, its antigen is unknown. Germline values: CDR1 MNHEY, CDR2 SVGEGT. This CDR3 has 14 amino acids. Trimming took off 2 bases at V and 3 bases at J, with 9 bases between the two ends. This clonotype originated in a human donor in good health. The chain has TRBV6-2 or TRBV6-3 and TRBJ2-3; D gene ambiguous. The sequenced material came from naive CD8+ T cells from blood. CDR3 loop: CASSYLGGTDTQYF. The CDR3 bases are TGTGCCAGCAGTTACCTGGGCGGAACAGATACGCAGTATTTT.